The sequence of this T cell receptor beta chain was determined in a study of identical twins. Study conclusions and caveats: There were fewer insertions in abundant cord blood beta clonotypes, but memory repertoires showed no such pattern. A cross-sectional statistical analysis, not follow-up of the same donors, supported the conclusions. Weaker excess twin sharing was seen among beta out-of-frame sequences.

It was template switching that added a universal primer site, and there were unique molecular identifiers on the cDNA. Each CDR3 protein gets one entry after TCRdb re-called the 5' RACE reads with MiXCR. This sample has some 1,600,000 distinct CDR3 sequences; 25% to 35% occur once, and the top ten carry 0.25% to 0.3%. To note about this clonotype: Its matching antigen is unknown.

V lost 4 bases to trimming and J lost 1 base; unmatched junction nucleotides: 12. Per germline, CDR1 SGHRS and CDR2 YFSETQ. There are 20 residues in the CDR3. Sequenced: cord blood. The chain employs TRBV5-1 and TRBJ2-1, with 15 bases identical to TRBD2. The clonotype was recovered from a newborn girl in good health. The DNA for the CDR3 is TGCGCCAGCAGCCCCTATATAGGACTAGCGGGAGGGGTATCCTACAATGAGCAGTTCTTC. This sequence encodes CASSPYIGLAGGVSYNEQFF.